This T cell receptor beta chain derives from a study of T cells expressing NK-cell markers. Overall study context: Cells sorted as CD3+CD56+NKG2C+, CD3+CD56+NKG2C- and CD3+CD56-NKG2C+ T cells supplied the TCR beta repertoires.

Overall study results and limits: The same clonotypes also predominated in the CD3+CD56-NKG2C+ fraction of several donors. Top CD8+ clonotypes included the dominant CD3+CD56+NKG2C+ clonotypes in several donors.

Comments on this clonotype: What it binds is unknown.

TCRdb re-called the 5' RACE reads and gives one entry per CDR3 protein, without DNA. Here the sample table reports roughly 380,000 distinct CDR3 sequences. The CDR3 has 14 residues. The germline CDR1 and CDR2 sequences are SQVTM and ANQGSEA. The V gene is TRBV29-1, the J gene TRBJ2-5; TCRdb calls TRBD2, which cannot be checked without DNA. The source is a man aged 18 to 69 in good health. Specimen: blood T cells: a sorted CD56 or NKG2C T cell subset, CD4+ or CD8+ T cells, or bulk PBMC T cells (not recorded which). CDR3 amino acids: CSVVRYEGQETQYF.